What follows describes a single TCR beta chain. The blood sample was taken at first hyperthyroidism diagnosis, before any ophthalmopathy symptoms. Regions amplified from RNA transcripts were the TCR beta CDR3 regions. The HTBI primer set drove a first-round RT-PCR of the TCR CDR3. In TCRdb, the multiplex PCR reads were re-called with MiXCR into one record per CDR3 protein. The top ten clones hold around 5.4% of a sample with about 580,000 distinct CDR3 sequences, over 11% of them seen once. These data originate in a study of T cells in Graves' hyperthyroidism and ophthalmopathy. This CDR3 contains 14 residues. Germline V CDR1 and CDR2: SGDLS, YYNGEE. Trimming pared 0 bases from V and 6 bases from J, leaving 9 bases between.

The source material was blood. The chain employs TRBV9 and TRBJ2-2; possible D gene TRBD1, 7 bases. This receptor was taken from a woman aged 25 to 39 with Graves' hyperthyroidism that later progressed to Graves' ophthalmopathy. CDR3 in DNA: TGTGCCAGCAGCGTAGCAGGGGGGCCCGGGGAGCTGTTTTTT. Its protein product is CASSVAGGPGELFF.